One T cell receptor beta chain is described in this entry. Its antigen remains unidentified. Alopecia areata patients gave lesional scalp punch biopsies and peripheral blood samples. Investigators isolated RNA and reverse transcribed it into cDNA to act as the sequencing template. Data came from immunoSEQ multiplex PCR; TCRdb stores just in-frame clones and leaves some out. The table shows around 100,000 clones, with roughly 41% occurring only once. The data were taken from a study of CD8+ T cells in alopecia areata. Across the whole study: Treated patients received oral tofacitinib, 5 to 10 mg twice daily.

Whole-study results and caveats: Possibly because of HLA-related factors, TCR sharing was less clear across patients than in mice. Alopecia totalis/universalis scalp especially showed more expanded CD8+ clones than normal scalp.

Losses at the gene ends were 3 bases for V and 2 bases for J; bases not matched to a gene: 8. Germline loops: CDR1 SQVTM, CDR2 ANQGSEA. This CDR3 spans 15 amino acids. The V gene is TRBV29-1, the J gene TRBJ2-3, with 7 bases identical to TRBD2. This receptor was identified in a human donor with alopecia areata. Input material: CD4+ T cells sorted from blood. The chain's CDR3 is CSVEGGAGNTDTQYF. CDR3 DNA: TGCAGCGTTGAGGGAGGGGCAGGAAACACAGATACGCAGTATTTT.